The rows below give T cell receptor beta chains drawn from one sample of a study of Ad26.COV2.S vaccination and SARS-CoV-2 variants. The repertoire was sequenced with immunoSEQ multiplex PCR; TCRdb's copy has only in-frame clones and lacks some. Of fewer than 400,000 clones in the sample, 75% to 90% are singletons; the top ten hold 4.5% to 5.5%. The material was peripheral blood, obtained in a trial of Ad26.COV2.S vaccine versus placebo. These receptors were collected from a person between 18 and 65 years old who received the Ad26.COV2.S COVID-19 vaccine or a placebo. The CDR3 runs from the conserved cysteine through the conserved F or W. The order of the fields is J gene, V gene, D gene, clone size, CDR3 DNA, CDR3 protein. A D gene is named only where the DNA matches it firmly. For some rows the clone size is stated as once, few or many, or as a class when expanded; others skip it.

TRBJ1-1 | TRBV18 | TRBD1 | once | TGTGCCAGCTCACAGGGGACAGGGAATTTGAAGGGGAACACTGAAGCTTTCTTT | CASSQGTGNLKGNTEAFF
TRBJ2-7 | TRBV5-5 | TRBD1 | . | TGTGCCAGCAGCCCTAGGACAGGGAGCTCCTACGAGCAGTACTTC | CASSPRTGSSYEQYF
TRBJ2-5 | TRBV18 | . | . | TGTGCCAGCTCACCACCAGGGTACCAAGAGACCCAGTACTTC | CASSPPGYQETQYF
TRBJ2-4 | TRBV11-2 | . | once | TGTGCCAGCAGCTTAGAGTTGTTGGGAACCATTCAGTACTTC | CASSLELLGTIQYF
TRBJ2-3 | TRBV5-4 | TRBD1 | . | TGTGCCAGCAGCCCCGACACAGGGGTAGATACGCAGTATTTT | CASSPDTGVDTQYF
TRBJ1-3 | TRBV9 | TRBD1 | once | TGTGCCAGCAGCTCCGGAGGGACAGCTTCTGGAAACACCATATATTTT | CASSSGGTASGNTIYF
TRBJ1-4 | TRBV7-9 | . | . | TGTGCCAGCAGCCCCCAACCCGGACACCCCGATGAAAAACTGTTTTTT | CASSPQPGHPDEKLFF
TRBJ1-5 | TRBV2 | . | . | TGTGCCAGCAGTGAAGAGGGATCTAGCAATCAGCCCCAGCATTTT | CASSEEGSSNQPQHF
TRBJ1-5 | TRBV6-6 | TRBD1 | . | TGTGCCAGCACGGGGGACAGGGGACTAAATCAGCCCCAGCATTTT | CASTGDRGLNQPQHF
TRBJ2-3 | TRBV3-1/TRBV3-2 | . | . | TGTGCCAGCAGCCAAGATAAATTGGCGGAGGATACGCAGTATTTT | CASSQDKLAEDTQYF
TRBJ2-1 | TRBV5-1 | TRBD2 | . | TGCGCCAGCAGCCCAGGTGGACTAGCGGGCAGCAATGAGCAGTTCTTC | CASSPGGLAGSNEQFF
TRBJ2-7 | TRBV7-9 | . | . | TGTGCCAGCAGCTGGTACGAAGGGTCTGGCGAGCAGTACTTC | CASSWYEGSGEQYF
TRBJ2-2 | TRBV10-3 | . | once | TGTGCCATCAGCGCCTCAGCGCCCAACACCGGGGAGCTGTTTTTT | CAISASAPNTGELFF
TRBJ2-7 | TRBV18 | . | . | TGTGCCAGCTCACCGCAAGAAGAGCAGTACTTC | CASSPQEEQYF
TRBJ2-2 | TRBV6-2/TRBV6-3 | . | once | TGTGCCAGCAGTTACGGGGTAGTGGAGACCGGGGAGCTGTTTTTT | CASSYGVVETGELFF
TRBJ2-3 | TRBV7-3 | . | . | TGTGCCAGCAGCGACGGACGGAAATACACAGATACGCAGTATTTT | CASSDGRKYTDTQYF
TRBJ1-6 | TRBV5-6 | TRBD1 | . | TGTGCCAGCAGCCCGGACAGGGGGCTGACACCCCTCCACTTT | CASSPDRGLTPLHF
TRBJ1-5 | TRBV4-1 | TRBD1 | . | TGCGCCAGCAGCCAGGCTTGGACAGGGAACCAGCCCCAGCATTTT | CASSQAWTGNQPQHF
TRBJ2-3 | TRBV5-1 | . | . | TGCGCCAGCAGCTTGGGTCAGGGAGTACCTAGCACAGATACGCAGTATTTT | CASSLGQGVPSTDTQYF
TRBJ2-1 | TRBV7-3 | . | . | TGTGCCAGCAGCCCCGGGACTGCCACAACCGATGAGCAGTTCTTC | CASSPGTATTDEQFF
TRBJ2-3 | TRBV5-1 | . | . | TGCGCCAGCAGGCCCTCGTGGGGGACAGATACGCAGTATTTT | CASRPSWGTDTQYF
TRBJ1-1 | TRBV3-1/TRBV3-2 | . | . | TGTGCCAGCTCAAGGGCCGGGAACACTGAAGCTTTCTTT | CASSRAGNTEAFF
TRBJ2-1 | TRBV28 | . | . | TGTGCCAGCAGTCCTGGGCCCCTCACCTACAATGAGCAGTTCTTC | CASSPGPLTYNEQFF
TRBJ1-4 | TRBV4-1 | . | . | TGCGCCAGCACTGGGGGTCTAACTAATGAAAAACTGTTTTTT | CASTGGLTNEKLFF
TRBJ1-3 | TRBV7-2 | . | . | TGTGCCAGCAGCCCCCGTGGGGGGGACACCATATATTTT | CASSPRGGDTIYF
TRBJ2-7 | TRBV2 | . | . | TGTGCCAGCAGCCAACTCACCGAGCAGTACTTC | CASSQLTEQYF
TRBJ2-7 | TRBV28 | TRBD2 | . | TGTGCCAGCAGTTTCCCCCTCCCAAAGACTAGCCTCTCATACGAGCAGTACTTC | CASSFPLPKTSLSYEQYF
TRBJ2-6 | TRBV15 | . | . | TGTGCCACCAGCAGAGAGACATCAAACTCTGGGGCCAACGTCCTGACTTTC | CATSRETSNSGANVLTF
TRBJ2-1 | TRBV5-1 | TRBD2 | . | TGCGCCAGCAGCTGGACTAGCGGGAGTTTCTCCTACAATGAGCAGTTCTTC | CASSWTSGSFSYNEQFF
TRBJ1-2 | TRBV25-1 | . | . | TGTGCCAGCAGTGAAAAACTACTTAACTATGGCTACACCTTC | CASSEKLLNYGYTF
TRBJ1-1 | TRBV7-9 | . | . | . | CASSLAGVGTGNFF
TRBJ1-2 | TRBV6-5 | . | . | TGTGCCAGCAGTTACAGTTGGGAGTTATATGGCTACACCTTC | CASSYSWELYGYTF
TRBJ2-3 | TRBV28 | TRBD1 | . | TGTGCCAGCAGTCCCTACGGGGACAGGGGGCGTTCAGATACGCAGTATTTT | CASSPYGDRGRSDTQYF
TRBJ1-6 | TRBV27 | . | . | TGTGCCAGCAGTTTATCAGGGGCCAATTCACCCCTCCACTTT | CASSLSGANSPLHF
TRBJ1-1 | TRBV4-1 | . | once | TGCGCCAGCAGCCCGAGGGGCCAGTCAAACACTGAAGCTTTCTTT | CASSPRGQSNTEAFF
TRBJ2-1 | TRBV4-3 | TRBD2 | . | TGCGCCAGCAGCCAAGATCCTAGCGGGTACAACAATGAGCAGTTCTTC | CASSQDPSGYNNEQFF
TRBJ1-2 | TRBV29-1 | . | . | TGCAGCGTCTACAGCGGGGGGGCGCGAGGCTACACCTTC | CSVYSGGARGYTF
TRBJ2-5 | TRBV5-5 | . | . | TGTGCCAGCAGCTTAACAGGCTGGGAGACCCAGTACTTC | CASSLTGWETQYF
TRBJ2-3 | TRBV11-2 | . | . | TGTGCCAGCAGCTATGGGGATGGGACGCGAGATACGCAGTATTTT | CASSYGDGTRDTQYF
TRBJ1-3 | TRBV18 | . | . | TGTGCCAGCTCACCACCTTCAGATCCGGGAAACACCATATATTTT | CASSPPSDPGNTIYF
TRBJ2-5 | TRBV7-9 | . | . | TGTGCCAGCAGCTTACCTCCCGGAGGGTACCAAGAGACCCAGTACTTC | CASSLPPGGYQETQYF
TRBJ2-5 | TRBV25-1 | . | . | TGTGCCAGCAGTGAATGGGAAGAGACCCAGTACTTC | CASSEWEETQYF
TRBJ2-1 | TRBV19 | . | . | TGTGCCATAGGGGGGGTCCCAAATTCAAATGAGCAGTTCTTC | CAIGGVPNSNEQFF
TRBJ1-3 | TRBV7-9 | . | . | TGTGCCAGCAGCCCTAGCTTCCTAGACCGAATCTCCTCTGGAAACACCATATATTTT | CASSPSFLDRISSGNTIYF
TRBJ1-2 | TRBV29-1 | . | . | TGCAGCGGGACTGTCGATTTCTATGGCTACACCTTC | CSGTVDFYGYTF
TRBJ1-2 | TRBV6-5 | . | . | TGTGCCAGCAGTTACGGGTGGGAGACGAACTATGGCTACACCTTC | CASSYGWETNYGYTF
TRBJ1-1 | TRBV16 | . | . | TGTGCCAGCAGCCAATTGAGGGGGGGGCGACGGATGAACACTGAAGCTTTCTTT | CASSQLRGGRRMNTEAFF
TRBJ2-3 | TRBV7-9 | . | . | TGTGCCAGCAGCCCCGAGGGACTGAGCACAGATACGCAGTATTTT | CASSPEGLSTDTQYF